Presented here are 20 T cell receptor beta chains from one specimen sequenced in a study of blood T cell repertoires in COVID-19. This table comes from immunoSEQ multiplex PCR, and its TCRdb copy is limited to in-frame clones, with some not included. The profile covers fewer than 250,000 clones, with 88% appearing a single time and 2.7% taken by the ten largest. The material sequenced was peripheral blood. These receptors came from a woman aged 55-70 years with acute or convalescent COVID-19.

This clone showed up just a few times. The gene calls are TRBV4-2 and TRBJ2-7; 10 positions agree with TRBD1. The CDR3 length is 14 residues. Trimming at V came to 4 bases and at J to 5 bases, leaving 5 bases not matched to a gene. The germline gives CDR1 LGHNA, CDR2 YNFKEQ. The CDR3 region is CASSRPGQGNEQYF. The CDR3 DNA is TGTGCCAGCAGCCGACCGGGACAGGGGAACGAGCAGTACTTC.

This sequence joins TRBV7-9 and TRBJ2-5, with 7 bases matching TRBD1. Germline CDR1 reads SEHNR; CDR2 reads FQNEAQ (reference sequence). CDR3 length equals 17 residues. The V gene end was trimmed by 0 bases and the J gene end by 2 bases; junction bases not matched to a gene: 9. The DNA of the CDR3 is TGTGCCAGCAGCTTAGCGGCAACCGGGGACAGACAAGAGACCCAGTACTTC. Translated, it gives CASSLAATGDRQETQYF.

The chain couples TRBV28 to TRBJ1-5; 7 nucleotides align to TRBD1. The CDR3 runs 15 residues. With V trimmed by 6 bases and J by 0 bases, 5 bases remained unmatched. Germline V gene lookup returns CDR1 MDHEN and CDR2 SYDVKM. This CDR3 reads CASRRDSPSNQPQHF. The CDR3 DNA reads TGTGCCAGCAGGAGGGACAGTCCTAGCAATCAGCCCCAGCATTTT.

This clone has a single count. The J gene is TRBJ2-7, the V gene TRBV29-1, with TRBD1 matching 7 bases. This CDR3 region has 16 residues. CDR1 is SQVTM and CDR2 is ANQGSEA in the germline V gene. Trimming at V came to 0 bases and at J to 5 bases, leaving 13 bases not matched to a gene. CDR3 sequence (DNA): TGCAGCGTTGAAGACTCCACGACAGGGAGAAGCGACGAGCAGTACTTC. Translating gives CSVEDSTTGRSDEQYF.

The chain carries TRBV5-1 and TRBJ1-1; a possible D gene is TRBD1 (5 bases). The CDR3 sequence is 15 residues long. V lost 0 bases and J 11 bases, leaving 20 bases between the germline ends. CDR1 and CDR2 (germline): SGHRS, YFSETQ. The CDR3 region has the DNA TGCGCCAGCAGCTTGGACGGTTGGGGCCGAACAGAGGCTTTCTTT. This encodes CASSLDGWGRTEAFF. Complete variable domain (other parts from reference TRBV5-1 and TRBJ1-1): KAGVTQTPRYLIKTRGQQVTLSCSPISGHRSVSWYQQTPGQGLQFLFEYFSETQRNKGNFPGRFSGRQFSNSRSEMNVSTLELGDSALYLCASSLDGWGRTEAFFGQGTRLTVV.

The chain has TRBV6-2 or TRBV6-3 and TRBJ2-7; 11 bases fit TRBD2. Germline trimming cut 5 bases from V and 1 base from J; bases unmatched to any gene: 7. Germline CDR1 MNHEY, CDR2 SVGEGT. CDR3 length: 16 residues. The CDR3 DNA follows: TGTGCCAGCAGTCACGGGGGGACTAGCGGTTCCTACGAGCAGTACTTC. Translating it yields CASSHGGTSGSYEQYF.

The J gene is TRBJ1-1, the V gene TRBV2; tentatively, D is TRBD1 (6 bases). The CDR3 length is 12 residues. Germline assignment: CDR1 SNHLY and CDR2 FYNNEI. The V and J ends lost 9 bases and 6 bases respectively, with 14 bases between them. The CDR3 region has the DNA TGTGCCAGTGTTCGGGGGGCGGCTGAAGCTTTCTTT. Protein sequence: CASVRGAAEAFF. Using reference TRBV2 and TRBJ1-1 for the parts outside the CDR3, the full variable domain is EPEVTQTPSHQVTQMGQEVILRCVPISNHLYFYWYRQILGQKVEFLVSFYNNEISEKSEIFDDQFSVERPDGSNFTLKIRSTKLEDSAMYFCASVRGAAEAFFGQGTRLTVV.

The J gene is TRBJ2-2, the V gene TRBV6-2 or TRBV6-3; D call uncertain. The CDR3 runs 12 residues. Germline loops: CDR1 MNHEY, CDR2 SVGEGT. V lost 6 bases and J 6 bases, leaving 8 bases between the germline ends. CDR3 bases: TGTGCCAGCAGCAAGCTAGCCGGGGAGCTGTTTTTT. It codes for CASSKLAGELFF.

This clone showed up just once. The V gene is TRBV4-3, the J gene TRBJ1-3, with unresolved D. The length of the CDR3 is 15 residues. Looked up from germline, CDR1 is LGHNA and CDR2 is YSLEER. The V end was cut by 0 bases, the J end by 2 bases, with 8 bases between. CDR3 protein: CASSQDASPGNTIYF. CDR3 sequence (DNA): TGCGCCAGCAGCCAAGATGCCAGTCCTGGAAACACCATATATTTT.

The CDR3 DNA is TGTGCCTGGAGGGGTAGGGGGGGAGCCTATGGCTACACCTTC. The encoded protein is CAWRGRGGAYGYTF. This sequence joins TRBV30 and TRBJ1-2, with D possibly matching TRBD1 (6 bases). Looked up from germline, CDR1 is GTSNPN and CDR2 is SVGIG (reference sequence). Deletions cut 3 bases from V and 4 bases from J, with 15 bases between. The length of the CDR3 is 14 residues.

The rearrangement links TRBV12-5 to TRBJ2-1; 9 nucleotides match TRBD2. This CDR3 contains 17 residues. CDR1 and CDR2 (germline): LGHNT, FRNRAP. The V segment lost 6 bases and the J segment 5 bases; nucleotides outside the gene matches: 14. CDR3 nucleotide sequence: TGTGCTAGTGGCCAGGGACTAGCTGGCCCTACCCACAATGAGCAGTTCTTC. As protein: CASGQGLAGPTHNEQFF.

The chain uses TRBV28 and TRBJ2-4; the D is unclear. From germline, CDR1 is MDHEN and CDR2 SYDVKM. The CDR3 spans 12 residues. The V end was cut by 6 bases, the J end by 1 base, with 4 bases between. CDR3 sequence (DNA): TGTGCCAGCAGCCCGGCCAAAAACATTCAGTACTTC. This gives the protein CASSPAKNIQYF.

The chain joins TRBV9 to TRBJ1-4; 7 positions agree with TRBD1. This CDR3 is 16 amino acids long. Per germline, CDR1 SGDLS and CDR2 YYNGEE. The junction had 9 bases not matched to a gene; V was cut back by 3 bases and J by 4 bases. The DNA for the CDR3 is TGTGCCAGCAGCGGGTCGGGGGACAGCTATAATGAAAAACTGTTTTTT. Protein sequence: CASSGSGDSYNEKLFF. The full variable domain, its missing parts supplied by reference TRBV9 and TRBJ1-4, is DSGVTQTPKHLITATGQRVTLRCSPRSGDLSVYWYQQSLDQGLQFLIQYYNGEERAKGNILERFSAQQFPDLHSELNLSSLELGDSALYFCASSGSGDSYNEKLFFGSGTQLSVL.

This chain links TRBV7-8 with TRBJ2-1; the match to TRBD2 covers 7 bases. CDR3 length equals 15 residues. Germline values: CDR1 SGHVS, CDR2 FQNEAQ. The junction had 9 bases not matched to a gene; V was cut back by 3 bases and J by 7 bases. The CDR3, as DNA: TGTGCCAGCAGCTTCAGGCCCTACGGGGGGAATGAGCAGTTCTTC. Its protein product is CASSFRPYGGNEQFF.

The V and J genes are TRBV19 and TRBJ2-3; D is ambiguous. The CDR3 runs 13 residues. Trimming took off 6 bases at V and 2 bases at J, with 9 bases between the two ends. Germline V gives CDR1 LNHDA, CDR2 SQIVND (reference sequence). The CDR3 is CASSQVLTDTQYF. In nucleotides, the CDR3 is TGTGCCAGTAGCCAGGTTCTCACAGATACGCAGTATTTT. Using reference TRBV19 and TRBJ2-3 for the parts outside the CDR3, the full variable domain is DGGITQSPKYLFRKEGQNVTLSCEQNLNHDAMYWYRQDPGQGLRLIYYSQIVNDFQKGDIAEGYSVSREKKESFPLTVTSAQKNPTAFYLCASSQVLTDTQYFGPGTRLTVL.

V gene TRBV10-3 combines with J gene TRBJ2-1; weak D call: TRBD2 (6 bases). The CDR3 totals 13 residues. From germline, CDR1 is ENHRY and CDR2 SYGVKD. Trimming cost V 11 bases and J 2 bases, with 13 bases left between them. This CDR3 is CAAGRGTYNEQFF. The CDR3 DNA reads TGTGCCGCGGGAAGGGGAACCTACAATGAGCAGTTCTTC.

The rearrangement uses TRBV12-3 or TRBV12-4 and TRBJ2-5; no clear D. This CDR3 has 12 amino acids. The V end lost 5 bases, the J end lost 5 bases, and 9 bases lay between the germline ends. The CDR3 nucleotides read TGTGCCAGCAGTCAGGCCGTGGAGACCCAGTACTTC. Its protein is CASSQAVETQYF.

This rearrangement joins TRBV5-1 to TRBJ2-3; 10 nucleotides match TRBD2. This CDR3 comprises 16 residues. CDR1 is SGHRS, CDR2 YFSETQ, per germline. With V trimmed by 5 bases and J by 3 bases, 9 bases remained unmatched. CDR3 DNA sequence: TGCGCCAGCAGTTGGCTAGCGGGAGTTGGAACAGATACGCAGTATTTT. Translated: CASSWLAGVGTDTQYF.

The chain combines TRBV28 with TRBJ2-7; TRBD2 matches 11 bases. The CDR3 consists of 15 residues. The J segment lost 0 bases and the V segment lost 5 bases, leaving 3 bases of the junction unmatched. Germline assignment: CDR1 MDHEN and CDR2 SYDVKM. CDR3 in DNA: TGTGCCAGCAGTACTCTAGCGGGAGGCTCCTACGAGCAGTACTTC. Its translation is CASSTLAGGSYEQYF.

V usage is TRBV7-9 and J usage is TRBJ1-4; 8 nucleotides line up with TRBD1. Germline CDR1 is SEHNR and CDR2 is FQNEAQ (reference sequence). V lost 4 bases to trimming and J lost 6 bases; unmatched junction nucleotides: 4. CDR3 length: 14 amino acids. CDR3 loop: CASSSTGVHEKLFF. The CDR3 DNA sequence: TGTGCCAGCAGCTCGACAGGGGTTCATGAAAAACTGTTTTTT.